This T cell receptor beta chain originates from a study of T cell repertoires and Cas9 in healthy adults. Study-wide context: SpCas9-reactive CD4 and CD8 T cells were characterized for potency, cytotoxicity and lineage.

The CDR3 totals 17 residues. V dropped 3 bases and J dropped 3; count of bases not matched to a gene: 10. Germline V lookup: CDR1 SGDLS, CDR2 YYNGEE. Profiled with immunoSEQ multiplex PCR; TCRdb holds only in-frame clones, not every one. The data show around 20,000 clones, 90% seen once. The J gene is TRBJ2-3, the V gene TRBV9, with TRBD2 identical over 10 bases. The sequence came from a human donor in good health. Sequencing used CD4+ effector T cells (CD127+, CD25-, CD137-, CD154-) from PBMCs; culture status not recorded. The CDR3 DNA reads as TGTGCCAGCAGCGGAAGCGGGGGGGCGGCCAGGACAGATACGCAGTATTTT. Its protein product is CASSGSGGAARTDTQYF. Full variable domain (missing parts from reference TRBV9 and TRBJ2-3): DSGVTQTPKHLITATGQRVTLRCSPRSGDLSVYWYQQSLDQGLQFLIQYYNGEERAKGNILERFSAQQFPDLHSELNLSSLELGDSALYFCASSGSGGAARTDTQYFGPGTRLTVL.